The 32 T cell receptor beta chains reported below all come from one sample, sequenced in a study of blood T cell repertoires in COVID-19 (dated by TCRdb to between 2020 and 2021). Library generation was performed with the immunoSEQ multiplex PCR assay. Imported from immuneACCESS, the table was reduced by TCRdb to in-frame sequences with V and J called. These copies leave out some clones; in studies compared against another copy, an unresolved V gene accounts for under half, and the cause of the remainder is not known. The sample yields approximately 81,000 clones; around 80% were counted once. Together, the top ten hold over 7% of the sample. Material: peripheral blood. These receptor sequences come from a human donor in a cohort sampled during active COVID-19.

This clone has a handful of counts. The gene calls are TRBV10-3 and TRBJ2-7, with a weak D call TRBD1 (6 bases). Germline values: CDR1 ENHRY, CDR2 SYGVKD. CDR3 size: 15 residues. V was cut by 3 bases and J by 4 bases, with 16 bases left in between. CDR3 in amino acids: CAISDSGRGMYEQYF. The CDR3 coding sequence is TGTGCCATCAGTGATTCGGGCAGGGGAATGTACGAGCAGTACTTC.

J is TRBJ2-7 and V is TRBV4-3, with 11 bases fitting TRBD2. This CDR3 region has 16 residues. Losses at the gene ends were 0 bases for V and 2 bases for J; bases not matched to a gene: 3. In germline, CDR1 is LGHNA, CDR2 YSLEER. The CDR3 loop is CASSQELAGVPYEQYF. In DNA form, the CDR3 reads TGCGCCAGCAGCCAAGAACTAGCGGGGGTACCCTACGAGCAGTACTTC.

The V and J genes are TRBV11-2 and TRBJ2-2, with D possibly matching TRBD1 (5 bases). CDR3 length equals 15 residues. Germline V gives CDR1 SGHAT, CDR2 FQNNGV. V was pared by 2 bases and J by 2 bases, with 9 bases between. This CDR3 is CASSLYQGNTGELFF. DNA of the CDR3: TGTGCCAGCAGCTTATACCAGGGCAACACCGGGGAGCTGTTTTTT.

V is TRBV21-1 and J is TRBJ2-5; the table's TRBD2 call for D was not verified on the DNA. TRBV21-1 is a recognized pseudogene. The CDR3 covers 16 residues. CDR3 amino acids: CASSKTGGDGQETQYF. For the CDR3, the DNA is TGTGCCAGCAGCAAGACTGGGGGGGACGGCCAAGAGACCCAGTACTTC.

The rearrangement joins TRBV7-9 to TRBJ2-5; D remains unclear. Trimming left V 4 bases short and J 5 bases short, with 2 bases between. Germline V gene data show CDR1 as SEHNR and CDR2 as FQNEAQ (reference sequence). The CDR3 totals 10 residues. The CDR3 protein is CASSSETQYF. CDR3 nucleotides: TGTGCCAGCAGCTCGGAGACCCAGTACTTC.

In its sample, this clone was seen a few times. The rearrangement joins TRBV7-2 to TRBJ2-1; D perhaps matches TRBD1 (5 bases). In germline, CDR1 is SGHTA, CDR2 FQGNSA. V lost 7 bases, J lost 2 bases, and 15 bases lay in between. This CDR3 is 15 amino acids long. Written as DNA, the CDR3 is TGTGCCAGCATGCAGACAGTCACGACCTACAATGAGCAGTTCTTC. The encoded protein is CASMQTVTTYNEQFF.

The DNA of the CDR3 is TGTGCCAGCAGTCGAAAGGGACAGGGTGGTCAGCCCCAGCATTTT. Translated, it gives CASSRKGQGGQPQHF. The V and J genes are TRBV27 and TRBJ1-5; 9 nucleotides line up with TRBD1. The CDR3 loop spans 15 amino acids. After removal of 5 bases from V and 6 bases from J, the junction contained 8 bases not matched to a gene. Germline V gene data show CDR1 as MNHEY and CDR2 as SMNVEV (reference sequence).

The chain recombines TRBV7-8 with TRBJ2-1; TRBD2 might be the D (6 bases). Trimming stripped 5 bases from V and 12 bases from J, with 17 bases between. CDR3 length: 13 residues. Germline CDR1 reads SGHVS; CDR2 reads FQNEAQ. The CDR3 loop reads CASSPAGSLTQFF. The CDR3 region has the DNA TGTGCCAGCAGCCCCGCGGGGAGCCTCACGCAGTTCTTC. Drawing the rest from reference TRBV7-8 and TRBJ2-1, the complete variable domain is GAGVSQSPRYKVAKRGQDVALRCDPISGHVSLFWYQQALGQGPEFLTYFQNEAQLDKSGLPSDRFFAERPEGSVSTLKIQRTQQEDSAVYLCASSPAGSLTQFFGPGTRLTVL.

V gene TRBV12-1 combines with J gene TRBJ2-7; the table's D call, TRBD2, has no DNA check behind it. TRBV12-1 is labeled a pseudogene. The CDR3 runs to 16 residues. CDR3 bases: TGTGCCAGCAGCCCAAACCCCGGGGGGCCTAGTTACGAGCAGTACTTC. It specifies CASSPNPGGPSYEQYF.

V is TRBV18 and J is TRBJ1-5, with a weak D call TRBD1 (6 bases). Germline CDR1 reads KGHSH; CDR2 reads LQKENI. This CDR3 is built from 18 residues. V dropped 4 bases and J dropped 0 bases, with 19 bases sitting between them. This CDR3 reads CASSRAHTGSNSNQPQHF. The CDR3 bases are TGTGCCAGCTCACGGGCCCACACAGGGAGCAATAGCAATCAGCCCCAGCATTTT.

This clone was observed once. The V call is TRBV9, the J call TRBJ2-1; 7 nucleotides match TRBD2. Germline CDR1 and CDR2: SGDLS and YYNGEE. J lost 6 bases, V lost 0 bases, and 6 bases had no gene match. This CDR3 is 15 amino acids long. Written as DNA, the CDR3 is TGTGCCAGCAGCGTAGGCCTAGCGGAAACCAATGAGCAGTTCTTC. Protein: CASSVGLAETNEQFF. The full variable domain, rest sourced from reference TRBV9 and TRBJ2-1, is DSGVTQTPKHLITATGQRVTLRCSPRSGDLSVYWYQQSLDQGLQFLIQYYNGEERAKGNILERFSAQQFPDLHSELNLSSLELGDSALYFCASSVGLAETNEQFFGPGTRLTVL.

The chain recombines TRBV14 with TRBJ2-7, with 8 bases that match TRBD1. This CDR3 has 15 residues. With 0 bases clipped from V and 6 bases from J, the junction kept 7 bases outside the gene matches. Germline CDR1 SGHDN, CDR2 FVKESK. The CDR3 protein is CASSQDHRDRGEQYF. The CDR3 DNA reads as TGTGCCAGCAGCCAAGACCACCGCGACAGGGGCGAGCAGTACTTC.

The chain links TRBV9 to TRBJ1-2, with D tentatively TRBD1 (6 bases). CDR3 length equals 14 residues. Per germline, CDR1 SGDLS and CDR2 YYNGEE. V was pared by 0 bases and J by 4 bases, with 10 bases between. The CDR3 DNA reads as TGTGCCAGCAGCGTAGTCCAGGGGCCCTATGGCTACACCTTC. Amino acid sequence: CASSVVQGPYGYTF.

This chain uses TRBV7-9 with TRBJ1-1; no definite D call. Germline CDR1 is SEHNR and CDR2 is FQNEAQ (reference sequence). The CDR3 is made up of 14 amino acids. With 5 bases removed from V and 4 bases from J, the gap between germline ends came to 14 bases. The CDR3 region is CASSLNEVGTEAFF. Here the CDR3 DNA reads TGTGCCAGCAGCCTCAACGAGGTGGGCACTGAAGCTTTCTTT.

The V and J genes are TRBV15 and TRBJ2-1, with 10 bases that match TRBD2. Trimming cost V 5 bases and J 4 bases; bases outside gene matches: 8. Germline CDR1 LNHNV, CDR2 YYDKDF (reference sequence). The CDR3 consists of 16 residues. For the CDR3, the DNA is TGTGCCACCAGCGGGAGCGGGGGGGCAGTGTACAATGAGCAGTTCTTC. Encoded protein: CATSGSGGAVYNEQFF.

The genes are TRBV5-4 and TRBJ2-1; D possibly corresponds to TRBD2 (7 bases). This CDR3 spans 16 amino acids. The V and J ends lost 0 bases and 5 bases respectively, with 15 bases between them. CDR1 is SGHNT, CDR2 YYREEE, per germline (reference sequence). CDR3 residues: CASSLGPRGANNEQFF. In DNA form, the CDR3 reads TGTGCCAGCAGCTTGGGCCCCCGGGGGGCCAACAATGAGCAGTTCTTC.

The chain recombines TRBV7-2 with TRBJ1-1; D ambiguous. The CDR3 covers 12 residues. Germline V gene data show CDR1 as SGHTA and CDR2 as FQGNSA. V dropped 1 base and J dropped 7 bases, with 7 bases sitting between them. The CDR3 nucleotides read TGTGCCAGCAGCTTAGACAGAGTTGAAGCTTTCTTT. Protein product: CASSLDRVEAFF.

This chain uses TRBV15 with TRBJ1-3; 10 bases map to TRBD1. This CDR3 is built from 16 residues. J lost 4 bases, V lost 1 base, and 4 bases had no gene match. Germline V CDR1 and CDR2: LNHNV, YYDKDF (reference sequence). The CDR3 is CATSRGGQGNGNTIYF. The CDR3 DNA follows: TGTGCCACCAGCAGAGGGGGACAGGGGAACGGAAACACCATATATTTT. The full variable domain, rest sourced from reference TRBV15 and TRBJ1-3, is DAMVIQNPRYQVTQFGKPVTLSCSQTLNHNVMYWYQQKSSQAPKLLFHYYDKDFNNEADTPDNFQSRRPNTSFCFLDIRSPGLGDTAMYLCATSRGGQGNGNTIYFGEGSWLTVV.

The chain has TRBV7-9 and TRBJ2-5; D might be TRBD1 (6 bases). This CDR3 has 15 residues. Germline V CDR1 and CDR2: SEHNR, FQNEAQ (reference sequence). Deletions cut 5 bases from V and 5 bases from J, with 18 bases between. CDR3 sequence: CASSPRDIAWETQYF. The CDR3 DNA reads as TGTGCCAGCAGCCCGAGGGACATAGCTTGGGAGACCCAGTACTTC.

The V and J genes are TRBV11-2 and TRBJ2-3; D is unresolved. Trimming cost V 3 bases and J 3 bases, with 4 bases left between them. The CDR3 extends over 12 amino acids. Germline V gives CDR1 SGHAT, CDR2 FQNNGV. The chain's CDR3 is CASSLETDTQYF. The DNA for the CDR3 is TGTGCCAGCAGCTTGGAGACAGATACGCAGTATTTT.

The chain recombines TRBV7-9 with TRBJ2-5, with TRBD1 matching 10 bases. J gave up 3 bases and V 5 bases, and 3 bases lay outside the gene matches. The germline V gene has CDR1 SEHNR and CDR2 FQNEAQ (reference sequence). CDR3 size: 14 residues. This CDR3 reads CASSQGQGKETQYF. As DNA, the CDR3 is TGTGCCAGCAGCCAGGGACAGGGGAAAGAGACCCAGTACTTC.

The chain has TRBV29-1 and TRBJ1-1; D not resolved. From germline, CDR1 is SQVTM and CDR2 ANQGSEA. This CDR3 comprises 11 residues. V was clipped by 7 bases and J by 1 base, with 7 bases between them. CDR3 nucleotide sequence: TGCAGCGGCCGGGAGAACACTGAAGCTTTCTTT. This gives the protein CSGRENTEAFF.

This chain's CDR3 is CATQTGGYEQYF. CDR3 DNA sequence: TGTGCCACCCAGACAGGGGGCTACGAGCAGTACTTC. The chain employs TRBV19 and TRBJ2-7; 9 nucleotides line up with TRBD1. The ends lost 10 bases at V and 3 bases at J; junction bases unmatched: 4. CDR3 length equals 12 residues. Per germline, CDR1 LNHDA and CDR2 SQIVND (reference sequence).

The CDR3 nucleotides read TGTGCCAGCAGCCCCTACGACAGGGCTCGCAGTTACGAGCAGTACTTC. This gives the protein CASSPYDRARSYEQYF. V usage is TRBV11-2 and J usage is TRBJ2-7; 7 bases match TRBD1. Germline V lookup: CDR1 SGHAT, CDR2 FQNNGV. Trimming cost V 5 bases and J 4 bases; bases outside gene matches: 14. CDR3 length equals 16 residues.

This rearrangement joins TRBV10-3 to TRBJ2-3; possibly TRBD1 for D (6 bases). The CDR3 has 15 amino acids. Germline CDR1 is ENHRY and CDR2 is SYGVKD. Trimming took off 0 bases at V and 4 bases at J, with 11 bases between the two ends. Here the CDR3 DNA reads TGTGCCATCAGTGAGTCGAGTGGGGGCGCAGATACGCAGTATTTT. The encoded protein is CAISESSGGADTQYF.

This chain connects TRBV2 to TRBJ2-7; TRBD1 aligns across 9 bases. This CDR3 has 13 amino acids. Germline assignment: CDR1 SNHLY and CDR2 FYNNEI. V was pared by 10 bases and J by 1 base, with 5 bases of the junction left unmatched. The CDR3 spells CANYGTGSYEQYF. In DNA, the CDR3 is TGTGCCAACTACGGGACAGGGTCCTACGAGCAGTACTTC.

This clone has a single count. V and J are TRBV27 and TRBJ1-6, with 11 bases lining up with TRBD1. V was pared by 10 bases and J by 10 bases, with 12 bases of the junction left unmatched. The CDR3 is 15 amino acids. CDR1 is MNHEY and CDR2 is SMNVEV in the germline V gene (reference sequence). CDR3 residues: CATSRTGGVGSPLHF. The CDR3 nucleotides read TGTGCCACCTCGAGGACAGGGGGCGTAGGGTCACCCCTCCACTTT.

The chain joins TRBV19 to TRBJ2-7, with D uncertain. V was shortened by 3 bases and J by 3 bases, with 9 bases between the two germline ends. Germline CDR1 and CDR2: LNHDA and SQIVND (reference sequence). The CDR3 runs to 13 residues. The CDR3 bases are TGTGCCAGTAGTATGAGGTCCAACTACGAGCAGTACTTC. Protein sequence: CASSMRSNYEQYF.

There are a few counts of this clone. The chain links TRBV7-6 to TRBJ2-5; 9 bases fit TRBD1. This CDR3 is built from 15 residues. V was clipped by 5 bases and J by 4 bases; unmatched bases: 8. Germline V gene sequence: CDR1 SGHVS, CDR2 FNYEAQ. CDR3 sequence (DNA): TGTGCCAGCAGCCAACCGGGACAGGGAAGAGAGACCCAGTACTTC. It specifies CASSQPGQGRETQYF.

V and J are TRBV6-1 and TRBJ2-7; TRBD1 might be the D (6 bases). CDR3 length equals 13 residues. V dropped 3 bases and J dropped 12 bases, with 18 bases sitting between them. In germline, CDR1 is MNHNS, CDR2 SASEGT. CDR3: CASSDLPRQVPYF. CDR3 DNA sequence: TGTGCCAGCAGTGATTTACCCAGACAGGTGCCGTACTTC.

The chain carries TRBV9 and TRBJ2-5; a weak D match, TRBD2 (7 bases). The CDR3 sequence is 15 residues long. Germline V gene lookup returns CDR1 SGDLS and CDR2 YYNGEE. V was pared by 3 bases and J by 5 bases, with 17 bases between. The DNA of the CDR3 is TGTGCCAGCAGCGAGGGGGGAGGGATGCTGGAGACCCAGTACTTC. It translates to CASSEGGGMLETQYF. The entire variable domain, with the rest obtained from reference TRBV9 and TRBJ2-5, is as follows: DSGVTQTPKHLITATGQRVTLRCSPRSGDLSVYWYQQSLDQGLQFLIQYYNGEERAKGNILERFSAQQFPDLHSELNLSSLELGDSALYFCASSEGGGMLETQYFGPGTRLLVL.

V is TRBV7-6 and J is TRBJ1-6; D is unresolved. This CDR3 is 16 amino acids long. The germline CDR1 and CDR2 sequences are SGHVS and FNYEAQ. Trimming took 0 bases from V and 8 from J, leaving 14 bases between them. In nucleotides, the CDR3 is TGTGCCAGCAGCTTAGCTTCCCCGAGGGCGGATTCACCCCTCCACTTT. It yields the protein CASSLASPRADSPLHF. Full variable domain (rest looked up from reference TRBV7-6 and TRBJ1-6): GAGVSQSPRYKVTKRGQDVALRCDPISGHVSLYWYRQALGQGPEFLTYFNYEAQQDKSGLPNDRFSAERPEGSISTLTIQRTEQRDSAMYRCASSLASPRADSPLHFGNGTRLTVT.